This T cell receptor beta chain derives from a study of blood T cell repertoires in COVID-19 (dated by TCRdb to between 2020 and 2021). With regard to the full study: The collaborator samples originated in the United States, Italy and Spain and spanned the acute and convalescent phases of COVID-19. A de-identified subject ID, COVID-19 status, age in years and sex were almost always included in the sample metadata. A freely available public database, intended as a resource for researchers studying the immune response to SARS-CoV-2, is where the repertoires were released. HLA class I and class II types, where available, came from metadata supplied by the sample provider rather than from assay-based typing. Subjects who had been exposed to COVID-19, were actively infected with it, or had recovered from it provided the deeply sampled blood TCRbeta repertoires that made up the dataset. The material from the prospective study consisted of cDNA or gDNA derived from T cells, B-cell-depleted T cells, or PBMCs. Samples were obtained from the ongoing ImmuneRACE study (first 160 participants) and from some 1,300 subjects provided by 6 global collaborators.

Unmatched junction bases come to 10, with V trimmed by 8 bases and J by 6 bases. Via the germline V gene (reference sequence), CDR1 is MNHEY and CDR2 SMNVEV. From its cysteine to its phenylalanine, the CDR3 spans 14 amino acids. CDR3 DNA only is kept here, 42 bases in frame from base 1. The study at large found these results: Clinical and demographic metadata were provided uncurated, with the amount varying by source and participant.

A single count supports this clone. There is no known antigen for this receptor. It has no much larger one-base neighbor in the sample; base qualities were not kept. Collaborating institutions collected whole blood in K2EDTA tubes following their own protocols. For TCRbeta analysis, collaborator samples were shipped as frozen whole blood, as isolated PBMCs, or as DNA extracted from either sample type. TCRbeta CDR3 regions were amplified from genomic DNA using the immunoSEQ Assay, a bias-controlled multiplex PCR. Turning to the authors' computational methods: Within the assay, amplification of reference gene primers was used to estimate how many nucleated cells each sample contained. To quantify the absolute abundance of each unique TCRbeta CDR3 rearrangement, sequence reads were collapsed and filtered. Productive Simpson clonality was computed per sample as the square root of Simpson's diversity index over productive rearrangements. Here the immuneACCESS table is served through TCRdb, limited to in-frame sequences with V and J called. Missing clones are a known gap in these copies; in checked studies unresolved V genes cover under half, and the rest lacks a known reason. That table is the source of V, J and clone size, and D and trimming were worked out from the DNA. The sample table contains 45,000 to 70,000 clones; only one count was recorded for around 80% of them. Under 7.5% of the sample comes from the top ten.

The chain links TRBV27 with TRBJ2-5; TRBD2 matches 9 bases in the middle. The receptor was isolated from a man aged 55 to 69 with acute or convalescent COVID-19. The material sequenced was peripheral blood. The DNA sequence is given as TGTGCCAGCGGGAGGCGGGGGGGCGTCCAGACCCAGTACTTC. Its protein reads: CASGRRGGVQTQYF.